The clone carrying this T cell receptor (beta chain) was detected many times. Its antigen is unidentified. The data are from a study of T cell repertoires in cytomegalovirus infection. Whole-study findings and limits: HLA-C-restricted TCR beta clonotypes specific for CMV led the ex vivo response.

The germline CDR1 and CDR2 sequences are SGHVS and FNYEAQ. V lost 2 bases, J lost 0 bases, and 26 bases lay in between. This CDR3 is 21 amino acids long. TCRdb fed the reads into MiXCR, producing one record per CDR3 protein. The profile shows 650,000 to 900,000 distinct CDR3 sequences, approximately 32% of them singletons. The sequencing here drew on cultured CD8+ T cells from PBMCs, taken from culture after CMV antigen stimulation. V gene TRBV7-6 combines with J gene TRBJ1-3; D might be TRBD1 (6 bases). The TCR originated in a human donor in good health (CMV status not recorded). Some clones in this sample may be carry-over from other donors' samples. Here the CDR3 reads CASSLRFPESMDSLSGNTIYF. The CDR3 DNA sequence: TGTGCCAGCAGCTTAAGGTTCCCGGAATCTATGGACAGCCTCTCTGGAAACACCATATATTTT.